The entry that follows covers one T cell receptor (beta chain) sequence. The data were produced by immunoSEQ multiplex PCR, yet TCRdb's version contains in-frame clones alone and is incomplete. Of around 68,000 clones listed, around 93% were seen once; the top ten hold around 1%. The data were taken from a study of OX40 agonist ivuxolimab in advanced cancers. At the level of the study: Patients treated during dose escalation were battling hepatocellular carcinoma, melanoma, renal cell or head and neck cancer. Enrollees could have had prior anti-PD-1, anti-PD-L1 or anti-CTLA-4 therapy, which over 35% had received.

The germline gives CDR1 SNHLY, CDR2 FYNNEI. The CDR3 is made up of 12 amino acids. V lost 1 base and J lost 8, with 8 bases in between. This sample comprised CD4+ or CD8+ T cells sorted from blood, obtained in a trial of the OX40 agonist ivuxolimab. This sequence was found in an adult with an advanced solid tumor such as melanoma, head and neck, liver or kidney cancer. The chain employs TRBV2 and TRBJ1-2; D possibly corresponds to TRBD1 (5 bases). The CDR3 sequence: CASSEDRSGYTF. The DNA for the CDR3 is TGTGCCAGCAGTGAAGACAGGTCGGGCTACACCTTC. The complete variable domain, with remaining parts taken from reference TRBV2 and TRBJ1-2, reads EPEVTQTPSHQVTQMGQEVILRCVPISNHLYFYWYRQILGQKVEFLVSFYNNEISEKSEIFDDQFSVERPDGSNFTLKIRSTKLEDSAMYFCASSEDRSGYTFGSGTRLTVV.